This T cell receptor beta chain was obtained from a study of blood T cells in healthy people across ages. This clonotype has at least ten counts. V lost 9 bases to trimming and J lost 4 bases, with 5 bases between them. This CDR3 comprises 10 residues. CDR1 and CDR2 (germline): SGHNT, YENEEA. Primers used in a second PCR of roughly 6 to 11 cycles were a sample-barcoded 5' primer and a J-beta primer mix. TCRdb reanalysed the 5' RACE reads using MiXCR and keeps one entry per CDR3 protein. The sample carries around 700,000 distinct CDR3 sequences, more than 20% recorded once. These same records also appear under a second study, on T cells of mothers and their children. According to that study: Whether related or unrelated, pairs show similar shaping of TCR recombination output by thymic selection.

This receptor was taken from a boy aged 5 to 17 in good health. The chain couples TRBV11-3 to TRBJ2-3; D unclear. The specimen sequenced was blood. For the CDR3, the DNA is TGTGCCAGTTCGGCAGATACGCAGTATTTT. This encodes CASSADTQYF. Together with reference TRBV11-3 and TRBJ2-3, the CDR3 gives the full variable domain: EAGVVQSPRYKIIEKKQPVAFWCNPISGHNTLYWYLQNLGQGPELLIRYENEEAVDDSQLPKDRFSAERLKGVDSTLKIQPAELGDSAVYLCASSADTQYFGPGTRLTVL.